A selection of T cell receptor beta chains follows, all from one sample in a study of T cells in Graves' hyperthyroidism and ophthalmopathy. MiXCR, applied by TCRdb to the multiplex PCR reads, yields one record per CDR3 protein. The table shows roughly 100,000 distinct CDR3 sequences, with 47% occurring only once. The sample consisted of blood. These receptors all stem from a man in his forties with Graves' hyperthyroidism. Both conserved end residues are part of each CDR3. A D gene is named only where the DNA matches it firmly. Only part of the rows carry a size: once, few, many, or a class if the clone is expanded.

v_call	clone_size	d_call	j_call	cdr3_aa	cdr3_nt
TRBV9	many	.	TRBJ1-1	CASSPQTRLNTEAFF	TGTGCCAGCAGCCCCCAGACCCGATTGAACACTGAAGCTTTCTTT
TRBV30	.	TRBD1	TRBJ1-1	CAWTRDRGETEAFF	TGTGCCTGGACGAGGGACAGGGGGGAAACTGAAGCTTTCTTT
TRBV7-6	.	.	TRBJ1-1	CASSTAGRGNTEAFF	TGTGCCAGCAGCACCGCGGGCAGGGGGAACACTGAAGCTTTCTTT
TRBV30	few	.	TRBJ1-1	CAWRWNTEAFF	TGTGCCTGGAGGTGGAACACTGAAGCTTTCTTT
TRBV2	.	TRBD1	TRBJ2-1	CASSEIGTGRATNEQFF	TGTGCCAGCAGTGAGATAGGGACAGGGAGGGCCACCAATGAGCAGTTCTTC
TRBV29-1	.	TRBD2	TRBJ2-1	CSLAGLAYHEQFF	TGCAGCTTGGCCGGACTAGCGTACCATGAGCAGTTCTTC
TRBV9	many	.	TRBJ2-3	CASSVGQLTDTQYF	TGTGCCAGCAGCGTAGGCCAGCTCACAGATACGCAGTATTTT
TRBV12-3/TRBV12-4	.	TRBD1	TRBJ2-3	CASARQGVVDTQYF	TGTGCCAGCGCTCGACAGGGGGTGGTAGATACGCAGTATTTT
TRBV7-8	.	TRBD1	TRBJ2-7	CASSLEQGSYEQYF	TGTGCCAGCAGCTTAGAACAGGGGAGTTACGAGCAGTACTTC
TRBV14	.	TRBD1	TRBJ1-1	CASSQGSEGALSAFF	TGTGCCAGCAGCCAAGGGTCGGAGGGGGCCTTATCAGCTTTCTTT
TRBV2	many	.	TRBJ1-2	CASSESGQRGYGYTF	TGTGCCAGCAGTGAATCCGGTCAGAGGGGGTATGGCTACACCTTC
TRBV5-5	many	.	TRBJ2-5	CASSPDQGGETQYF	TGTGCCAGCAGCCCGGATCAAGGGGGAGAGACCCAGTACTTC
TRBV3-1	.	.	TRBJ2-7	CASSQGGAGLPYEQYF	TGTGCCAGCAGCCAAGGGGGGGCAGGGCTTCCCTACGAGCAGTACTTC
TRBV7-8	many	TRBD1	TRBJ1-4	CASSLQLGTGVGKLFF	TGTGCCAGCAGCCTCCAACTCGGGACAGGGGTTGGAAAACTGTTTTTT
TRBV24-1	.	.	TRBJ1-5	CASSMQLNQPQHF	TGTGCCAGCAGTATGCAGCTGAATCAGCCCCAGCATTTT
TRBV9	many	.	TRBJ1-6	CASSVEGGGPLHF	TGTGCCAGCAGCGTAGAGGGGGGGGGTCCCCTCCACTTT
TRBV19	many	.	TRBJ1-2	CASSIGIYSYTF	TGTGCCAGTAGTATAGGGATCTATAGCTACACCTTC
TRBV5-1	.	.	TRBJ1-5	CGSSLGGRAQHF	TGCGGCAGCAGCTTGGGCGGGAGGGCCCAGCATTTT
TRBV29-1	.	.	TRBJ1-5	CSVPLAGPTYSNQPQHF	TGCAGCGTTCCCCTAGCGGGGCCTACGTATAGCAATCAGCCCCAGCATTTT
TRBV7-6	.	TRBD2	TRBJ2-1	CASSFGTASGARYNEQFF	TGTGCCAGCAGCTTCGGTACGGCTAGCGGAGCTAGATACAATGAGCAGTTCTTC
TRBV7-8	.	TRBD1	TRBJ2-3	CASSYYRGKLDTQYF	TGTGCCAGCAGCTACTACAGGGGGAAGCTAGATACGCAGTATTTT
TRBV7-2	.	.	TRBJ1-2	CASSPGREDGYTF	TGTGCCAGCAGCCCCGGCAGGGAAGATGGCTACACCTTT
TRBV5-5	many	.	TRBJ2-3	CASSSLGDFYTDTQYF	TGTGCCAGCAGCTCGCTCGGGGACTTCTACACAGATACGCAGTATTTT
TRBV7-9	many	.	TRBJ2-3	CASSSASYGSPTDTQYF	TGTGCCAGCAGCTCCGCGTCGTATGGCAGCCCCACAGATACGCAGTATTTT
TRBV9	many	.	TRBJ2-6	CASSAQGSGANVLTF	TGTGCCAGCAGCGCACAGGGATCCGGGGCCAACGTCCTGACTTTC
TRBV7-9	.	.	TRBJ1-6	CASSLGRQVPLHF	TGTGCCAGCAGCCTGGGAAGGCAGGTACCCCTCCACTTT